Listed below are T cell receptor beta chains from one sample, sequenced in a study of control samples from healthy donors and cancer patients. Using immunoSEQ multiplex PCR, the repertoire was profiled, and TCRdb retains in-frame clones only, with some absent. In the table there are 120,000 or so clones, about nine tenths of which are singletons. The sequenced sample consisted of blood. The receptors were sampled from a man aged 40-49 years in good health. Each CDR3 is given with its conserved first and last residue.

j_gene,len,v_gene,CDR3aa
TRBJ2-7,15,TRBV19,CASSIDPYRIYEQYF
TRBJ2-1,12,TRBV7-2,CASSFNLLEQFF
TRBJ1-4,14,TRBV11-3,CASSLRGQHEKLFF
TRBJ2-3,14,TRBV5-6,CASRWDRGTDTQYF
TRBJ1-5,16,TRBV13,CASSLGPARVNQPQHF
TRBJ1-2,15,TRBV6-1,CASSEAWDRDYGYTF
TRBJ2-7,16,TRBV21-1,CASSIPRDRVNYEQYF
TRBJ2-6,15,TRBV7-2,CASIGRPTRANVLTF
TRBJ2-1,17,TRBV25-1,CASSDPNSPPGHNEQFF
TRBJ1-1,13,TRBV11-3,CASSRDSRTEAFF
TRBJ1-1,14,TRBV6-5,CAISYTDVNTEAFF
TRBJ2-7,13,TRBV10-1,CATSGGEIYEQYF
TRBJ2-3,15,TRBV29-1,CSVPGLAGSRDTQYF
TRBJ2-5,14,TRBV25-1,CASTGQGTRETQYF
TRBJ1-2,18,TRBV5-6,CASSLGGQGRLANYGYTF
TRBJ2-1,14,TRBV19,CASSIRRGDNEQFF
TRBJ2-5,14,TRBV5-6,CASSADLATETQYF
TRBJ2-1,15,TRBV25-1,CASSEFAGVYNEQFF
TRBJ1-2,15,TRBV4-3,CASSQDRGWAYGYTF
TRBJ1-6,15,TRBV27,CASSSRDGRNSPLHF
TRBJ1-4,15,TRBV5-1,CASSLGQGLDEKLFF
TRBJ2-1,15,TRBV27,CASSLGQSPHNEQFF
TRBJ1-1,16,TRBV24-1,CATSDANPGENTEAFF
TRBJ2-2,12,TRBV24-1,CATRPPAGELFF
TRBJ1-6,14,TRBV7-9,CASSLGPRYSPLHF
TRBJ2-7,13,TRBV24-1,CATRDGSSYEQYF
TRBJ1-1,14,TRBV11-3,CASSLGAENTEAFF
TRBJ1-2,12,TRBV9,CASSSGGEGYTF
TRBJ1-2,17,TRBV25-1,CASSGSTGTGRLGGYTF
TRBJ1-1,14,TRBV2,CASIAGQRNTEAFF
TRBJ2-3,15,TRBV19,CASTRRGASTDTQYF
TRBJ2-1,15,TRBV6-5,CASSLGQGSYNEQFF
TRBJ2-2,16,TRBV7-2,CASSPSSGGYAGELFF
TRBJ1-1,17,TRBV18,CASSPQGVSGLNTEAFF
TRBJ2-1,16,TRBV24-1,CATSDASGGTYNEQFF
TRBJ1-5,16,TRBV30,CAWSLGQSGSNQPQHF